Below, 17 T cell receptor beta chains from the same sample are listed, as sequenced in a study of T cell responses to AZD1222 COVID-19 vaccine. Some clones are missing from TCRdb's copy, which holds only in-frame ones; the method was immunoSEQ multiplex PCR. The table shows fewer than 150,000 clones, with about nine tenths occurring only once. The starting material was peripheral blood, obtained 28 days after the second AZD1222 dose. The source is an adult who received the AZD1222 COVID-19 vaccine.

This chain connects TRBV2 to TRBJ2-7, with 7 bases identical to TRBD2. J was trimmed by 2 bases and V by 9 bases; bases with no gene match: 1. In germline, CDR1 is SNHLY, CDR2 FYNNEI. This CDR3 region has 11 residues. CDR3: CASGGAYEQYF. The CDR3 nucleotides are TGTGCCAGTGGGGGGGCCTACGAGCAGTACTTC.

J is TRBJ2-1 and V is TRBV6-2 or TRBV6-3; 9 nucleotides match TRBD2. CDR1 and CDR2 from the germline V gene are MNHEY and SVGEGT. The CDR3 spans 16 residues. The trim removed 0 bases at V and 7 bases at J, leaving 7 bases unmatched. In DNA, the CDR3 is TGTGCCAGCAGTTACTCGGGGCTAGCGGGGCTTAATGAGCAGTTCTTC. Translating gives CASSYSGLAGLNEQFF.

CDR3 nucleotides: TGTGCCAGCATCCGGATGGGACAGGGTGGCGGCTACACCTTC. Its protein product is CASIRMGQGGGYTF. The chain combines TRBV2 with TRBJ1-2; 9 bases are a match to TRBD1. V trimming: 7 bases; J trimming: 8 bases; junction bases outside the gene matches: 11. The CDR3 extends over 14 amino acids. Germline values: CDR1 SNHLY, CDR2 FYNNEI.

The chain recombines TRBV3-1 (or the pseudogene TRBV3-2) with TRBJ2-3; maybe TRBD1 (6 bases). V was shortened by 10 bases and J by 3 bases, with 14 bases between the two germline ends. This CDR3 contains 13 residues. The germline V gene encodes CDR1 LGHDT and CDR2 YNNKEL (reference sequence). CDR3 coding DNA: TGTGCCACCGTAGGACAGTCAACAGATACGCAGTATTTT. Translating gives CATVGQSTDTQYF.

This chain connects TRBV19 to TRBJ2-5, with 15 bases aligning to TRBD2. Trimming took 5 bases from V and 5 from J; bases not matched to a gene: 12. The CDR3 extends over 18 amino acids. Germline CDR1 reads LNHDA; CDR2 reads SQIVND (reference sequence). CDR3 coding DNA: TGTGCCAGTAGTCAACTTCGGACTAGCGGGGGGGGCTCGGAGACCCAGTACTTC. Translation: CASSQLRTSGGGSETQYF.

This chain joins TRBV7-9 and TRBJ1-4; 7 positions match TRBD1. Trimming removed 5 bases from V and 8 bases from J; junction bases left unmatched: 8. The CDR3 is 14 amino acids. Germline CDR1 and CDR2: SEHNR and FQNEAQ (reference sequence). CDR3 DNA sequence: TGTGCCAGCAGCAACCGGGACAGAGGGGAAAAACTGTTTTTT. It is translated as CASSNRDRGEKLFF.

CDR3 bases: TGTGCCAGCAGCTTAGCAGACAAGGATCAGCCCCAGCATTTT. Its translation is CASSLADKDQPQHF. V usage is TRBV7-8 and J usage is TRBJ1-5; D not certain. Germline V CDR1 and CDR2: SGHVS, FQNEAQ. This CDR3 region has 14 residues. Trimming took off 0 bases at V and 5 bases at J, with 8 bases between the two ends.

V gene TRBV28 combines with J gene TRBJ2-3, with D tentatively TRBD1 (5 bases). The germline V and J ends were trimmed by 7 bases and 3 bases, with 14 bases remaining between them. The V gene's germline CDR1 is MDHEN and CDR2 SYDVKM. The CDR3 sequence is 14 residues long. CDR3 coding DNA: TGTGCCAGCACAAAAGGGCAGGGAACAGATACGCAGTATTTT. Translated: CASTKGQGTDTQYF.

This clone was counted between two and nine times. The chain has TRBV6-5 and TRBJ1-1; D perhaps matches TRBD1 (5 bases). The V gene's germline CDR1 is MNHEY and CDR2 SVGAGI. CDR3 size: 16 residues. Trimming pared 0 bases from V and 2 bases from J, leaving 13 bases between. The chain's CDR3 is CASSYSGGRGNTEAFF. The CDR3 nucleotides are TGTGCCAGCAGTTACTCAGGCGGACGGGGCAACACTGAAGCTTTCTTT.

The rearrangement links TRBV6-5 to TRBJ1-3; no reliable D call. Germline assignment: CDR1 MNHEY and CDR2 SVGAGI. V was pared by 8 bases and J by 0 bases, with 14 bases between. This CDR3 region has 15 residues. CDR3 sequence (DNA): TGTGCCAGCCGGGAGTCCGCAATCTCTGGAAACACCATATATTTT. It encodes CASRESAISGNTIYF.

The V call is TRBV28, the J call TRBJ1-2; a weak D match, TRBD1 (5 bases). The CDR3 has 14 amino acids. The V gene's germline CDR1 is MDHEN and CDR2 SYDVKM. V lost 2 bases and J 4 bases, leaving 11 bases between the germline ends. The CDR3 loop is CASSLQAGIYGYTF. The CDR3 DNA reads TGTGCCAGCAGTTTACAGGCAGGGATCTATGGCTACACCTTC.

This rearrangement joins TRBV3-1 (or the pseudogene TRBV3-2) to TRBJ1-4; 7 nucleotides match TRBD1. The V segment lost 0 bases and the J segment 4 bases; nucleotides outside the gene matches: 2. Germline values: CDR1 LGHDT, CDR2 YNNKEL (reference sequence). There are 15 residues in the CDR3. The CDR3 protein is CASSQDRDSNEKLFF. In nucleotides, the CDR3 is TGTGCCAGCAGCCAAGATCGGGACAGTAATGAAAAACTGTTTTTT.

J is TRBJ1-1 and V is TRBV2, with D uncertain. V was trimmed by 1 base and J by 1 base, leaving 4 bases between them. Germline V gives CDR1 SNHLY, CDR2 FYNNEI. This CDR3 has 13 amino acids. The DNA of the CDR3 is TGTGCCAGCAGTGAAGACAGGAACACTGAAGCTTTCTTT. Its protein is CASSEDRNTEAFF.

The chain combines TRBV7-9 with TRBJ2-7; 8 positions match TRBD2. There are 13 residues in the CDR3. J was trimmed by 5 bases and V by 5 bases; bases with no gene match: 5. CDR1 is SEHNR, CDR2 FQNEAQ, per germline (reference sequence). The CDR3 DNA is TGTGCCAGCAGCCGCGGGGGGCTAAACGAGCAGTACTTC. Translated: CASSRGGLNEQYF.

V and J are TRBV19 and TRBJ2-2; no firm D call. The germline gives CDR1 LNHDA, CDR2 SQIVND (reference sequence). The CDR3 length is 16 residues. With 3 bases removed from V and 2 bases from J, the gap between germline ends came to 13 bases. CDR3 sequence reads: CASSIITPPNTGELFF. In nucleotides, the CDR3 is TGTGCCAGTAGTATCATAACACCTCCTAACACCGGGGAGCTGTTTTTT. The full variable domain, in which reference TRBV19 and TRBJ2-2 provide the parts outside the CDR3, is DGGITQSPKYLFRKEGQNVTLSCEQNLNHDAMYWYRQDPGQGLRLIYYSQIVNDFQKGDIAEGYSVSREKKESFPLTVTSAQKNPTAFYLCASSIITPPNTGELFFGEGSRLTVL.

V and J are TRBV11-1 and TRBJ1-2; maybe TRBD1 (6 bases). Trimming left V 5 bases short and J 5 bases short, with 12 bases between. The CDR3 has 13 residues. Germline lookup yields CDR1 SGHAT and CDR2 FQDESV (reference sequence). CDR3 nucleotides: TGTGCCAGCAGCAGGGACACAGGATATGGCTACACCTTC. This codes for CASSRDTGYGYTF.

The chain links TRBV7-8 to TRBJ1-2; 7 bases align to TRBD1. The CDR3 has 14 residues. Germline assignment: CDR1 SGHVS and CDR2 FQNEAQ. J gave up 8 bases and V 4 bases, and 10 bases lay outside the gene matches. The CDR3 spells CASSSGNRGRGYTF. CDR3 DNA: TGTGCCAGCAGCTCGGGGAACAGGGGACGGGGCTACACCTTC.